These 3 T cell receptor beta chains were sequenced from one sample in a study of blood T cells in healthy people across ages. A second PCR, run for about 7 to 11 cycles, used a sample-barcoded 5' primer plus a J-beta primer mix. TCRdb itself ran the 5' RACE reads through MiXCR, one entry per CDR3 protein. The repertoire includes roughly 700,000 distinct CDR3 sequences, less than 40% of them detected once, and about 16% sits in the top ten. The material sequenced was blood. The receptors were sampled from a woman older than 75 in good health.

This clonotype showed up many times. The chain carries TRBV5-1 and TRBJ2-1, with TRBD2 as a possible D gene (6 bases). Germline values: CDR1 SGHRS, CDR2 YFSETQ. This CDR3 comprises 12 residues. V shed 5 bases and J shed 15 bases, with 18 bases lying between them. As DNA, the CDR3 is TGCGCCAGCAGTCACACGGAGGGCATGCGGTTCTTC. Protein sequence: CASSHTEGMRFF.

This clonotype was seen at least ten times. J is TRBJ2-5 and V is TRBV4-3, with 11 bases aligning to TRBD1. This CDR3 is 14 amino acids long. CDR1 and CDR2 (germline): LGHNA, YSLEER. The J segment lost 5 bases and the V segment lost 4 bases, leaving 3 bases of the junction unmatched. The CDR3 region is CASSPGTGGETQYF. DNA for the CDR3: TGCGCCAGCAGCCCCGGGACAGGGGGGGAGACCCAGTACTTC.

Many counts were recorded for this clonotype. The chain joins TRBV7-3 to TRBJ2-5, with 9 bases lining up with TRBD2. Trimming removed 4 bases from V and 1 base from J; junction bases left unmatched: 7. Germline V gives CDR1 SGHTA, CDR2 FQGTGA. This CDR3 has 16 residues. In DNA, the CDR3 is TGTGCCAGCAGCTCCGCTCGGCGGGGGGGCCAAGAGACCCAGTACTTC. Its translation is CASSSARRGGQETQYF.